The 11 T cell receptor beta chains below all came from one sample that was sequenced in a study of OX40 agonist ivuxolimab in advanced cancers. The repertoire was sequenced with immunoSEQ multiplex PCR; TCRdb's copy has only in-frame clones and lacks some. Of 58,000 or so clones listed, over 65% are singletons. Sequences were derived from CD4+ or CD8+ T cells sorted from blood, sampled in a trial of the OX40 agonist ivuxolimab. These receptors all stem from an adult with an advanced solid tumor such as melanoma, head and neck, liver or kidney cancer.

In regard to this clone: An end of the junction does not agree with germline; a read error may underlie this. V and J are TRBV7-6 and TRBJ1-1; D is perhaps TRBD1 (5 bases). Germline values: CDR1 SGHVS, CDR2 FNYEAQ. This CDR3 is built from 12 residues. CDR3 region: CASSLAFGTEGF. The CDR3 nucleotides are TGTGCCAGCAGCTTAGCTTTCGGGACGGAGGGCTTT.

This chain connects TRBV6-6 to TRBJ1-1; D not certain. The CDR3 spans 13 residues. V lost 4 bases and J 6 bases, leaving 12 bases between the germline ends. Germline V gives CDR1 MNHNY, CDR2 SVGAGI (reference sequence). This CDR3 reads CASSSSLFPEAFF. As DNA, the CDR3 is TGTGCCAGCAGTTCCTCCCTGTTCCCTGAAGCTTTCTTT.

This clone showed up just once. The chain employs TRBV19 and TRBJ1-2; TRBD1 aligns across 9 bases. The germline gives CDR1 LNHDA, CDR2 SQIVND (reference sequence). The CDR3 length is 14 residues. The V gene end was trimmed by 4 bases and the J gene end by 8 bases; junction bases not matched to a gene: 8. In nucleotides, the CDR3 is TGTGCCAGTAGTACACAGGGGGCTCTCAAGGGCTACACCTTC. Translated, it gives CASSTQGALKGYTF.

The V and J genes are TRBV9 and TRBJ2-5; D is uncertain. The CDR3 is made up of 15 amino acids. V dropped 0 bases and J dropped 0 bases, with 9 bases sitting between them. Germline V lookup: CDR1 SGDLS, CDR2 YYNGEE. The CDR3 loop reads CASSVDPRNQETQYF. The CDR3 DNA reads TGTGCCAGCAGCGTAGACCCCAGGAACCAAGAGACCCAGTACTTC.

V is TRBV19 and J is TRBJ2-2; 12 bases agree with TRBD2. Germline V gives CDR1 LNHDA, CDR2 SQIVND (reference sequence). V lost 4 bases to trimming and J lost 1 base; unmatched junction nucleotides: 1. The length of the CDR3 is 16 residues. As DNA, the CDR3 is TGTGCCAGTAGTACGGGACTAGCGGGGAACACCGGGGAGCTGTTTTTT. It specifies CASSTGLAGNTGELFF.

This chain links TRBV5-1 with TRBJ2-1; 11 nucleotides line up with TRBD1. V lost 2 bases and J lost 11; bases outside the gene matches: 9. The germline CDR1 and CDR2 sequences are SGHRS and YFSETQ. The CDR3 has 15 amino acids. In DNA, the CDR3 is TGCGCCAGCAGCTTTTTATGGGGACAGGGGGATAAGCAGTTCTTC. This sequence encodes CASSFLWGQGDKQFF.

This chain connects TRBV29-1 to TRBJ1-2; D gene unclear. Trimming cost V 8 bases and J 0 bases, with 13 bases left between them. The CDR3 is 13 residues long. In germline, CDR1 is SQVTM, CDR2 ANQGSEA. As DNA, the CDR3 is TGCAGCCTTTGGTCGAGTGCTAACTATGGCTACACCTTC. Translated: CSLWSSANYGYTF.

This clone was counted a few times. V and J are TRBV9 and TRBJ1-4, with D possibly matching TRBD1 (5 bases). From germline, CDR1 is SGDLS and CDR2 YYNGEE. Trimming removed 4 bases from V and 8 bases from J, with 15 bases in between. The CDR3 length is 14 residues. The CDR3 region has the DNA TGTGCCAGCAGCCCCGGGGGTCTATGGGAAAAACTGTTTTTT. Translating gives CASSPGGLWEKLFF.

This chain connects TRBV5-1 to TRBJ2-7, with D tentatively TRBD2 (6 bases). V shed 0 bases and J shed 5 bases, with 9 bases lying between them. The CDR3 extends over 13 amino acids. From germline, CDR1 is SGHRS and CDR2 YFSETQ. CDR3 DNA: TGCGCCAGCAGCTTGGACTCTAGCGACGAGCAGTACTTC. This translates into CASSLDSSDEQYF.

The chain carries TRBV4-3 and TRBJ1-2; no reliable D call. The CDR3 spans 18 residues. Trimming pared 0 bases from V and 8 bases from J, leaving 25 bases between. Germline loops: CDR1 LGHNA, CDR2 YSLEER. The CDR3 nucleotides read TGCGCCAGCAGCCAAGATCGAGTCGCGGCGCTGGCCCGAGGGGGCTACACCTTC. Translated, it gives CASSQDRVAALARGGYTF.

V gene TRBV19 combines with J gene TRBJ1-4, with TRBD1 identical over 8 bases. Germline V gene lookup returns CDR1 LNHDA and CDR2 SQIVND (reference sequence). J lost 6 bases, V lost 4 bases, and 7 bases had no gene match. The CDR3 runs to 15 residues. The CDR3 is CASSTRTGRYEKLFF. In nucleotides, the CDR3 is TGTGCCAGTAGTACCCGGACAGGGAGATATGAAAAACTGTTTTTT. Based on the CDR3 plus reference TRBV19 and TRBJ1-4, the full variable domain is DGGITQSPKYLFRKEGQNVTLSCEQNLNHDAMYWYRQDPGQGLRLIYYSQIVNDFQKGDIAEGYSVSREKKESFPLTVTSAQKNPTAFYLCASSTRTGRYEKLFFGSGTQLSVL.